This entry lists 2 T cell receptor beta chains sequenced from one sample in a study of blood T cell repertoires in COVID-19. Sequencing used immunoSEQ multiplex PCR; TCRdb keeps in-frame clones, though not all of them. The sample yields 310,000 or so clones, 86% seen once. Material for sequencing was peripheral blood. The receptors here all came from a woman under 40 who had recovered from COVID-19.

The CDR3 spells CASTPGTGYTGELFF. DNA of the CDR3: TGTGCCAGTACCCCCGGGACAGGTTACACCGGGGAGCTGTTTTTT. The V call is TRBV19, the J call TRBJ2-2, with TRBD1 matching over 8 bases. Germline-derived CDR1 and CDR2 are LNHDA and SQIVND (reference sequence). The CDR3 is 15 residues long. V dropped 7 bases and J dropped 3; count of bases not matched to a gene: 7.

The V gene is TRBV18, the J gene TRBJ2-5; D is possibly TRBD2 (6 bases). Germline V lookup: CDR1 KGHSH, CDR2 LQKENI. This CDR3 has 14 residues. The V end was cut by 3 bases, the J end by 2 bases, with 10 bases between. The CDR3 DNA reads TGTGCCAGCTCACCCGGGGGAGGACAAGAGACCCAGTACTTC. This encodes CASSPGGGQETQYF.